A selection of T cell receptor beta chains follows, all from one sample in a study of shared clonotypes between healthy human individuals. Repertoires were generated with immunoSEQ multiplex PCR, while TCRdb's copy carries only in-frame clones and drops some. The sample lists some 2.3 million clones, just over 90% occurring once. The sample consisted of naive CD4+ T cells from PBMCs. Receptors originate from a man between 18 and 35 years old in good health. Some clones in this sample may be carry-over from other donors' samples. CDR3s include the opening cysteine and the closing phenylalanine or tryptophan. The D gene is left open where the match is weak. Rows give clone size only sometimes, using once, few, many, or a class for an expanded clone.

>TRBV5-1|TRBD2|NA|TRBJ2-2
CASGGTSGRMPGELFF
TGCGCCAGCGGCGGTACTAGCGGGAGGATGCCCGGGGAGCTGTTTTTT
>TRBV5-1|NA|NA|TRBJ1-2
CASSIGQNHYGYTF
TGCGCCAGCTCGATCGGACAGAACCATTATGGCTACACCTTC
>TRBV29-1|NA|NA|TRBJ2-4
CSVRPDGTGSIQYF
TGCAGCGTTCGCCCCGACGGGACCGGGAGCATTCAGTACTTC
>TRBV20-1|NA|few|TRBJ1-1
CSASKSTEAFF
TGCAGTGCTAGTAAGTCCACTGAAGCTTTCTTT
>TRBV19|TRBD1|NA|TRBJ1-2
CARQGAPYGYTF
TGTGCCAGACAGGGGGCCCCATATGGCTACACCTTC
>TRBV11-2|NA|NA|TRBJ2-1
CASSLVPPSTNNEQFF
TGTGCCAGCAGCTTAGTCCCGCCCTCGACCAACAATGAGCAGTTCTTC
>TRBV6-1|NA|NA|TRBJ2-1
CASSEAPKGYNEQFF
TGTGCCAGCAGTGAAGCGCCTAAGGGGTACAATGAGCAGTTCTTC
>TRBV6-6|NA|NA|TRBJ1-3
CASSYSDRSSGNTIYF
TGTGCCAGCAGTTACTCTGACCGATCTTCTGGAAACACCATATATTTT
>TRBV11-1|NA|NA|TRBJ2-3
CASSLGTDTQYF
TGTGCCAGCAGCTTAGGGACAGATACGCAGTATTTT
>TRBV7-9|TRBD1|NA|TRBJ1-4
CASSPGQGPNEKLFF
TGTGCCAGCAGCCCGGGACAGGGCCCTAATGAAAAACTGTTTTTT
>TRBV19|NA|NA|TRBJ2-7
CASSLSVSLPYEQYF
TGTGCCAGTAGCCTCTCAGTGAGCCTCCCCTACGAGCAGTACTTC
>TRBV6-5|NA|once|TRBJ1-5
CASSSRGYQPQHF
TGTGCCAGCAGTTCTAGAGGATATCAGCCCCAGCATTTT
>TRBV21-1|NA|NA|TRBJ2-1
CASSSPLGGSYNEQFF
TGTGCCAGCAGCAGTCCACTGGGAGGATCCTACAATGAGCAGTTCTTC
>TRBV7-9|TRBD2|NA|TRBJ2-7
CASSLVEGEGLADTYEQYF
TGTGCCAGCAGCTTAGTAGAGGGCGAGGGTCTAGCGGATACCTACGAGCAGTACTTC
>TRBV6-4|NA|NA|TRBJ2-3
CASSRDLIDTQYF
TGTGCCAGCAGTCGGGACTTAATAGATACGCAGTATTTT
>TRBV5-1|NA|NA|TRBJ1-6
CASSLGGLSNSPLHF
TGCGCCAGCAGCTTGGGTGGGCTTAGTAATTCACCCCTCCACTTT
>TRBV10-1|NA|NA|TRBJ2-3
CASSEPALIYTQYF
TGCGCCAGCAGTGAGCCAGCTCTCATTTATACGCAGTATTTT
>TRBV4-3|TRBD2|NA|TRBJ2-1
CASSQETGGYNEQFF
TGCGCCAGCAGCCAAGAGACGGGAGGGTACAATGAGCAGTTCTTC
>TRBV2|TRBD1|NA|TRBJ2-3
CASSEARTGWHTQYF
TGTGCCAGCAGTGAAGCCCGGACAGGGTGGCATACGCAGTATTTT
>TRBV6-1|NA|NA|TRBJ1-5
CASSEAALRANQPQHF
TGTGCCAGCAGTGAAGCGGCACTACGGGCCAATCAGCCCCAGCATTTT
>TRBV18|NA|few|TRBJ1-5
CASSPTAGSIQPQHF
TGTGCCAGCTCACCAACAGCGGGGTCGATTCAGCCCCAGCATTTT
>TRBV11-2|TRBD2|NA|TRBJ2-2
CASSLVAGGTGELFF
TGTGCCAGCAGCTTAGTAGCGGGAGGCACCGGGGAGCTGTTTTTT
>TRBV5-1|NA|NA|TRBJ1-1
CASSVPENTEAFF
TGCGCCAGCAGCGTCCCAGAGAACACTGAAGCTTTCTTT
>TRBV6-1|NA|NA|TRBJ2-4
CASSEVIAAKNIQYF
TGTGCCAGCAGTGAAGTTATAGCAGCCAAAAACATTCAGTACTTC
>TRBV5-4|TRBD1|NA|TRBJ2-5
CASSTQTGGGETQYF
TGTGCCAGCAGCACCCAGACAGGGGGGGGAGAGACCCAGTACTTC
>TRBV6-5|TRBD1|NA|TRBJ2-1
CASSYGLWDRQFF
TGTGCCAGCAGTTACGGTTTATGGGACAGGCAGTTCTTC
>TRBV7-3|TRBD2|NA|TRBJ2-2
CASSSATSPGELFF
TGTGCCAGCAGCTCCGCGACTAGCCCCGGGGAGCTGTTTTTT